This passage covers 31 T cell receptor beta chains from one sample sequenced in a study of tumor-infiltrating lymphocytes in primary liver carcinoma. Constant-region priming of around 500 ng total RNA yielded TCR beta cDNA. ARM-PCR was slightly modified, and three nested multiplex PCR rounds with it gave rise to the TCR beta libraries. TRBV1-TRBV30 forward primers paired with a C-beta reverse primer drove the first two PCR rounds, 10 cycles each. MiXCR, applied by TCRdb to the multiplex PCR reads, yields one record per CDR3 protein. The repertoire has tens of thousands of distinct CDR3 sequences, 60% to 75% of them found once; the top ten carry less than 20%. Without any cell sorting, 20-30 mg of bulk tissue yielded co-extracted RNA and DNA. The source material was liver tumor tissue from sampling region 1. As to subset: tumor region T1, superior pole. The receptors stem from a man between 40 and 49 years old with primary liver carcinoma and hepatitis B virus infection.

This clonotype came up a few times. V gene TRBV11-1 combines with J gene TRBJ2-7; 9 nucleotides agree with TRBD2. J was trimmed by 4 bases and V by 5 bases; bases with no gene match: 6. This CDR3 is built from 14 residues. Germline V gene lookup returns CDR1 SGHAT and CDR2 FQDESV (reference sequence). For the CDR3, the DNA is TGTGCCAGCAGCCCCAACAGCGGGAGGTACGAGCAGTACTTC. This gives the protein CASSPNSGRYEQYF. The full variable domain, in which reference TRBV11-1 and TRBJ2-7 provide the parts outside the CDR3, is EAEVAQSPRYKITEKSQAVAFWCDPISGHATLYWYRQILGQGPELLVQFQDESVVDDSQLPKDRFSAERLKGVDSTLKIQPAELGDSAMYLCASSPNSGRYEQYFGPGTRLTVT.

This chain joins TRBV29-1 and TRBJ1-4; no firm D call. The CDR3 loop spans 13 amino acids. With 7 bases removed from V and 7 bases from J, the gap between germline ends came to 16 bases. CDR1 is SQVTM, CDR2 ANQGSEA, per germline. The CDR3 DNA is TGCAGCGCCCAGCCAGAGGGCTCTGAAAAACTGTTTTTT. Amino acids: CSAQPEGSEKLFF.

The chain links TRBV11-2 to TRBJ1-3; D uncertain. Germline loops: CDR1 SGHAT, CDR2 FQNNGV. The V end lost 1 base, the J end lost 0 bases, and 10 bases lay between the germline ends. There are 16 residues in the CDR3. CDR3 bases: TGTGCCAGCAGCTTAGGTCTAGACCACTCTGGAAACACCATATATTTT. It is translated as CASSLGLDHSGNTIYF. Variable domain in full (rest from reference TRBV11-2 and TRBJ1-3): EAGVAQSPRYKIIEKRQSVAFWCNPISGHATLYWYQQILGQGPKLLIQFQNNGVVDDSQLPKDRFSAERLKGVDSTLKIQPAKLEDSAVYLCASSLGLDHSGNTIYFGEGSWLTVV.

This clonotype was picked up one time. Its ends do not fully match the called genes, so a read error is possible. The chain joins TRBV12-3 or TRBV12-4 to TRBJ2-7, with TRBD2 as a possible D gene (6 bases). This CDR3 contains 14 residues. CDR3 residues: CASSTPPRTNEQYF. In DNA, the CDR3 is TGTGCCAGCAGTACCCCTCCAAGGACTAACGAGCAGTACTTT.

As concerns this clonotype: The junction departs from germline at one end; a sequencing error may be responsible. This chain links TRBV5-4 with TRBJ2-4; D is undetermined. The length of the CDR3 is 14 residues. Germline CDR1 SGHNT, CDR2 YYREEE (reference sequence). The CDR3 nucleotides read TGTGCCAGCAGCCTATCTCTAACCAAAAACGTTCAGTACTTC. It codes for CASSLSLTKNVQYF.

In this sample, this clonotype turned up once. This may be a read error: a much more frequent sequence differs by one nucleotide. This chain uses TRBV28 with TRBJ2-2, with D unresolved. CDR1 MDHEN and CDR2 SYDVKM come from the germline V gene. The CDR3 runs to 16 residues. V lost 6 bases and J 0 bases, leaving 14 bases between the germline ends. CDR3 amino acids: CASRSWTLANTGELFF. The DNA of the CDR3 is TGTGCCAGCAGGTCCTGGACGTTAGCGAACACCGGGGAGCTGTTTTTT.

Regarding this clonotype: Germline and junction disagree at one end, which may indicate a read error. This chain uses TRBV6-5 with TRBJ2-1; TRBD1 is a possible D gene (5 bases). The CDR3 length is 13 residues. Germline CDR1 and CDR2: MNHEY and SVGAGI. CDR3 DNA: TGCGCCAGCAGCAAGACAGACAACAATGAGCAGTTCTTC. Residues: CASSKTDNNEQFF.

This sequence joins TRBV11-1 and TRBJ2-1, with D unclear. V lost 8 bases and J 7 bases, leaving 15 bases between the germline ends. This CDR3 has 13 amino acids. The germline CDR1 and CDR2 sequences are SGHAT and FQDESV (reference sequence). CDR3 protein: CASCLDRANEQFF. The DNA of the CDR3 is TGTGCCAGCTGTTTAGACCGGGCAAATGAGCAGTTCTTC.

As to this clonotype: A junction end diverges from the germline sequence, so it may reflect a read error. The CDR3 loop reads CASSLLVGGTDMQYF. The CDR3 coding sequence is TGCGCCAGCAGCTTACTAGTGGGAGGCACAGATATGCAGTATTTT. The chain links TRBV5-1 to TRBJ2-3; D might be TRBD2 (6 bases). In germline, CDR1 is SGHRS, CDR2 YFSETQ. The CDR3 contains 15 residues. The full variable domain, completed using reference TRBV5-1 and TRBJ2-3, is KAGVTQTPRYLIKTRGQQVTLSCSPISGHRSVSWYQQTPGQGLQFLFEYFSETQRNKGNFPGRFSGRQFSNSRSEMNVSTLELGDSALYLCASSLLVGGTDMQYFGPGTRLTVL.

The rearrangement uses TRBV7-3 and TRBJ2-2, with 8 nucleotides matching TRBD1. After removal of 5 bases from V and 3 bases from J, the junction contained 2 bases not matched to a gene. Looked up from germline, CDR1 is SGHTA and CDR2 is FQGTGA. The CDR3 is 14 residues long. As DNA, the CDR3 is TGTGCCAGCAGCCCGACAGGGGACACCGGGGAGCTGTTTTTT. Protein product: CASSPTGDTGELFF.

This clonotype was seen many times. V is TRBV24-1 and J is TRBJ2-3; no firm D call. The CDR3 is 12 amino acids. Looked up from germline, CDR1 is KGHDR and CDR2 is SFDVKD. V lost 5 bases, J lost 0 bases, and 2 bases lay in between. The CDR3 protein is CATSASTDTQYF. CDR3 in DNA: TGTGCCACCAGTGCGAGCACAGATACGCAGTATTTT.

This chain uses TRBV12-3 or TRBV12-4 with TRBJ2-4, with D unresolved. This CDR3 region has 13 residues. V gave up 5 bases and J gave up 8 bases, with 13 bases separating them. The CDR3 sequence: CASSPYENDIQYF. In DNA form, the CDR3 reads TGTGCCAGCAGTCCATATGAGAACGACATTCAGTACTTC.

The V and J genes are TRBV7-9 and TRBJ1-2; D is ambiguous. Germline V lookup: CDR1 SEHNR, CDR2 FQNEAQ (reference sequence). This CDR3 contains 12 residues. V was clipped by 5 bases and J by 7 bases, with 11 bases between them. The CDR3 loop reads CASSLTTGGYTF. CDR3 bases: TGTGCCAGCAGCCTTACAACCGGTGGCTACACCTTC.

Turning to this clonotype: Relative to the germline gene, one junction end is altered; a read error may explain this. The chain carries TRBV12-3 or TRBV12-4 and TRBJ1-6; unclear D gene. This CDR3 spans 14 amino acids. The CDR3 reads CASSSGVDNSALHF. The CDR3 DNA sequence: TGTGCCAGTAGTTCCGGGGTCGATAATTCAGCCCTCCACTTT.

About this clonotype itself: An end of the junction does not agree with germline; a read error may underlie this. This sequence joins TRBV6-5 and TRBJ2-3; weak D call: TRBD1 (5 bases). The CDR3 runs to 14 residues. Germline values: CDR1 MNHEY, CDR2 SVGAGI. The CDR3 DNA reads as TGCGCCAGCAGGGTCCGCCTAGGATCGGATACGCAGTATTTT. Translated, it gives CASRVRLGSDTQYF.

Remarks on this clonotype: No conserved phenylalanine or tryptophan is present at the end of the CDR3, so a read error is the likely explanation. The chain carries TRBV11-2 and TRBJ2-7; the D is unclear. The germline V gene has CDR1 SGHAT and CDR2 FQNNGV. CDR3 size: 14 residues. CDR3 nucleotides: TGTGCTAGCAGCTTACAACTTACTTCCTGCGAGCAGTACTAC. It specifies CASSLQLTSCEQYY.

This clonotype was seen only once. The rearrangement uses TRBV6-5 and TRBJ2-7; no clear D gene. V lost 6 bases and J lost 10, with 25 bases in between. CDR1 and CDR2 (germline): MNHEY, SVGAGI. There are 15 residues in the CDR3. The CDR3 loop reads CASRGGSPPSYGQYF. DNA for the CDR3: TGTGCCAGCAGGGGTGGCTCCCCTCCCTCCTACGGTCAGTACTTC.

About this clonotype itself: Germline is not matched at one junction end, which may reflect a read error. V is TRBV7-8 and J is TRBJ2-1; D remains ambiguous. This CDR3 has 16 amino acids. Germline assignment: CDR1 SGHVS and CDR2 FQNEAQ. The CDR3 DNA is TGTGCCAGCAGCTTAGAGACTCTGAGCTCCTGCAATGAGCAGTTCTTC. Translation gives CASSLETLSSCNEQFF.

This clonotype came up many times. This chain connects TRBV7-9 to TRBJ2-1; no definite D call. Trimming stripped 4 bases from V and 9 bases from J, with 13 bases between. CDR3 length: 13 residues. Per the germline V gene, CDR1 is SEHNR and CDR2 is FQNEAQ (reference sequence). The CDR3 reads CASSSALDVEQFF. The CDR3 DNA reads as TGTGCCAGCAGCTCAGCCTTGGACGTTGAGCAGTTCTTC.

The chain carries TRBV5-4 and TRBJ2-2, with D perhaps matching TRBD1 (6 bases). CDR3 length: 15 residues. V was shortened by 5 bases and J by 4 bases, with 15 bases between the two germline ends. Germline assignment: CDR1 SGHNT and CDR2 YYREEE (reference sequence). The CDR3 sequence is CASSVRQGSTGELFF. Here the CDR3 DNA reads TGTGCCAGCAGTGTAAGGCAGGGGAGCACCGGGGAGCTGTTTTTT.

As to this clonotype: The CDR3 does not close with the conserved phenylalanine or tryptophan, likely indicating a read error. The rearrangement uses TRBV6-1 and TRBJ2-7; D remains ambiguous. The CDR3 runs 13 residues. Germline loops: CDR1 MNHNS, CDR2 SASEGT. The CDR3 DNA reads as TGCGCCAGCAGTGAATGGGTTTTCTACGGGCAGTACTCC. Its protein is CASSEWVFYGQYS.

The V gene is TRBV6-1, the J gene TRBJ2-3; D not resolved. Germline values: CDR1 MNHNS, CDR2 SASEGT. The CDR3 extends over 12 amino acids. Trimming cost V 8 bases and J 3 bases, with 9 bases left between them. The CDR3 reads CASGVTTDTQYF. The CDR3 nucleotides are TGTGCCAGCGGGGTTACTACAGATACGCAGTATTTT.

Notes on this clonotype: This CDR3 is missing its conserved last phenylalanine or tryptophan, likely due to a read error. It is unclear where the CDR3 begins or ends on the DNA, so no DNA is shown, and the CDR3 is as TCRdb lists it. The rearrangement links TRBV11-2 to TRBJ2-3; the table assigns TRBD2, which was not confirmed against the DNA. The CDR3 is 14 residues long, counting both termini. CDR1 and CDR2 from the germline V gene are SGHAT and FQNNGV. CDR3: CVGGAREPADTQCL.

This clonotype is medium-sized in the sample. This sequence joins TRBV16 and TRBJ1-4, with TRBD1 as a possible D gene (5 bases). Germline-derived CDR1 and CDR2 are KGHSY and FQNENV. This CDR3 spans 15 amino acids. Trimming removed 0 bases at V and 0 bases at J, with 5 bases between. This CDR3 is CASSQSGATNEKLFF. CDR3 bases: TGTGCCAGCAGCCAATCGGGGGCAACTAATGAAAAACTGTTTTTT.

As for this clonotype: Since no conserved phenylalanine or tryptophan closes the CDR3, a read error is the likely cause. The DNA is left out, because the CDR3 cannot be placed on it with certainty; the CDR3 is given as TCRdb lists it. The rearrangement links TRBV12-3 or TRBV12-4 to TRBJ2-7; the table's D gene call, TRBD1, was not cross checked with the DNA. The CDR3 is made up of 12 amino acids, end residues included. This CDR3 reads CASSLGAVEQYI.

To note about this clonotype: A much more abundant neighbour one base away suggests this may be a read error. The chain employs TRBV28 and TRBJ2-4; tentatively, D is TRBD2 (5 bases). Germline V lookup: CDR1 MDHEN, CDR2 SYDVKM. This CDR3 has 15 residues. CDR3 nucleotides: TGTGCCAGTACCCCCTCGGGGTTGGCCAAAAACATTCTGTACTTC. As protein: CASTPSGLAKNILYF.

The rearrangement joins TRBV5-5 to TRBJ1-4; D call uncertain. Germline loops: CDR1 SGHKS, CDR2 YYEKEE (reference sequence). The CDR3 length is 14 residues. With 4 bases removed from V and 7 bases from J, the gap between germline ends came to 14 bases. CDR3 residues: CASSTNRAGEKLFF. CDR3 DNA: TGTGCCAGCAGCACTAACAGAGCGGGTGAAAAACTGTTTTTT.

The J gene is TRBJ2-7, the V gene TRBV28; the D gene is possibly TRBD2 (5 bases). V was cut by 7 bases and J by 9 bases, with 22 bases left in between. CDR3 length equals 14 residues. Germline assignment: CDR1 MDHEN and CDR2 SYDVKM. CDR3 nucleotide sequence: TGTGCCAGCACCCTCCTTCGCAGAGGAGGCGGGCAGTACTTC. Protein sequence: CASTLLRRGGGQYF.

The chain uses TRBV28 and TRBJ1-4; D is ambiguous. Trimming pared 2 bases from V and 5 bases from J, leaving 9 bases between. Germline-derived CDR1 and CDR2 are MDHEN and SYDVKM. The CDR3 has 14 residues. The CDR3 spells CASSLHGQNEKLFF. The CDR3 region has the DNA TGTGCCAGCAGTTTACACGGCCAGAATGAAAAACTGTTTTTT.

The V gene is TRBV11-2, the J gene TRBJ2-7; D not resolved. V lost 2 bases and J 13 bases, leaving 21 bases between the germline ends. The CDR3 runs to 14 residues. Germline V gene data show CDR1 as SGHAT and CDR2 as FQNNGV. DNA for the CDR3: TGTGCCAGCAGCTTAACCGACGGAGCCTACGATCGATACTTC. Protein sequence: CASSLTDGAYDRYF.

On this clonotype: The junction departs from the called germline gene at one end, perhaps through a read error. The V gene is TRBV29-1, the J gene TRBJ2-3; no clear D. CDR1 and CDR2 from the germline V gene are SQVTM and ANQGSEA. This CDR3 spans 14 amino acids. The DNA for the CDR3 is TGCAGGGTTGACCCTACAAGGGCAAAAGATACGCAGTATTTT. It yields the protein CRVDPTRAKDTQYF.